The 3 T cell receptor beta chains in this list originate from one sample, sequenced in a study of blood T cells in healthy people across ages. The authors ran a second PCR of 7 to 11 cycles using a sample-barcoded 5' primer and a J-beta primer mix. Via MiXCR, TCRdb re-called the 5' RACE reads, giving one row per CDR3 protein. The sample lists fewer than 600,000 distinct CDR3 sequences; about 27% were seen once. These same data were also listed under a study on T cells of mothers and their children.

The material sequenced was blood. The receptors originated from a boy younger than 10 in good health.

The chain has TRBV6-1 and TRBJ1-1, with D perhaps TRBD1 (6 bases). The V end was cut by 5 bases, the J end by 3 bases, with 25 bases between. The germline gives CDR1 MNHNS, CDR2 SASEGT. The CDR3 is 18 residues long. This CDR3 is CASSPPGDTPQLHTEAFF. In DNA, the CDR3 is TGTGCCAGCAGTCCTCCAGGGGACACTCCCCAGCTGCACACTGAAGCTTTCTTT.

This clonotype was seen repeatedly, ten times or more. This sequence joins TRBV5-5 and TRBJ1-4; TRBD1 matches 8 bases. Germline CDR1 SGHKS, CDR2 YYEKEE (reference sequence). V gave up 0 bases and J gave up 7 bases; unmatched junction bases: 2. CDR3 size: 14 residues. CDR3 region: CASSLGQGSEKLFF. CDR3 coding DNA: TGTGCCAGCAGCTTGGGACAGGGGAGTGAAAAACTGTTTTTT.

The chain couples TRBV5-1 to TRBJ2-1; D remains ambiguous. Trimming removed 6 bases at V and 2 bases at J, with 9 bases between. CDR3 size: 13 residues. Germline-derived CDR1 and CDR2 are SGHRS and YFSETQ. The CDR3 DNA reads TGCGCCAGCATGGGGTTGGCCTACAATGAGCAGTTCTTC. Translated, it gives CASMGLAYNEQFF.